This T cell receptor beta chain originates from a study of CD8+ T cells in alopecia areata. Study findings and constraints: Lesional scalp displayed greater clonality than normal scalp, most notably in alopecia totalis/universalis. Compared with mice, patients displayed less clear TCR sharing, possibly for HLA-related reasons. Normal skin's resident alphabeta T cells are also sequenced in scalp samples.

The sorting of PBMCs gave CD4+ and CD8+ T cells. Note on this clone: Its antigen is as yet unknown.

RNA was extracted and reverse transcribed into cDNA as the sequencing template. Sequencing was performed with immunoSEQ multiplex PCR; in TCRdb, only in-frame clones are kept and a portion is missing. This sample has around 120,000 clones, with over 60% found just once. Trimming took 2 bases from V and 5 from J, leaving 5 bases between them. The CDR3 contains 12 residues. The germline V gene encodes CDR1 SGHTA and CDR2 FQGNSA. The chain couples TRBV7-2 to TRBJ2-3; unclear D gene. This receptor was identified in a human donor in good health. Sequencing was carried out using CD4+ T cells sorted from blood. CDR3 in amino acids: CASSLLRDTQYF. CDR3 nucleotides: TGTGCCAGCAGCTTATTGAGAGATACGCAGTATTTT. The whole variable domain, filled in from reference TRBV7-2 and TRBJ2-3, reads GAGVSQSPSNKVTEKGKDVELRCDPISGHTALYWYRQSLGQGLEFLIYFQGNSAPDKSGLPSDRFSAERTGGSVSTLTIQRTQQEDSAVYLCASSLLRDTQYFGPGTRLTVL.